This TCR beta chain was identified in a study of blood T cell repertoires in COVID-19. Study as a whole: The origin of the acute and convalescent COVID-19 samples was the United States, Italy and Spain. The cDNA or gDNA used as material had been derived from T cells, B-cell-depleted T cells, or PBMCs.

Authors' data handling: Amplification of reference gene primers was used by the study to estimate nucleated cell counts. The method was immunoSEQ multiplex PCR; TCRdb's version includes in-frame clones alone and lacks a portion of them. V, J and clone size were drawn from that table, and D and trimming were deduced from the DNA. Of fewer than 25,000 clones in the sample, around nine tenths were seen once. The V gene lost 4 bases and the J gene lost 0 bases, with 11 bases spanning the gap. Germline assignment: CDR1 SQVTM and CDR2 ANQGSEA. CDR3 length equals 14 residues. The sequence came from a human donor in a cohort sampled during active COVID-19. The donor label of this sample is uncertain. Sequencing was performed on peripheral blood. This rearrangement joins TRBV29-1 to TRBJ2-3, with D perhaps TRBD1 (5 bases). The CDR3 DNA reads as TGCAGCGTTGCCCGTGGGGCTAGCACAGATACGCAGTATTTT. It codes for CSVARGASTDTQYF.